These 12 T cell receptor beta chains came from one sample sequenced in a study of CD8+CD57+ T cells in acquired aplastic anemia. The TCR beta profiling, which covered VDJ combination and CDR3 sequence, was carried out using genomic DNA as the template. TCRdb ran MiXCR on the reads and lists one entry per CDR3 protein. The sample holds 250,000 to 300,000 distinct CDR3 sequences, 56% seen once. By flow cytometry, patients selected for sequencing had shown an expansion of CD8+CD57+ cells. The sample was sorted CD4+, CD8+, or CD8+CD57+ T cells (not recorded which) from PBMCs. These TCRs come from a human donor with aplastic anemia.

CDR3 region: CASRHGTGENTGELFF. CDR3 bases: TGTGCCAGCAGACACGGGACAGGGGAGAACACCGGGGAGCTGTTTTTT. The V and J genes are TRBV9 and TRBJ2-2; 10 bases line up with TRBD1. Germline V gives CDR1 SGDLS, CDR2 YYNGEE. CDR3 length: 16 residues. Unmatched junction bases numbered 5, after V lost 5 bases and J lost 1 base.

This clonotype was counted only a few times. This chain joins TRBV15 and TRBJ1-6; D remains unclear. This CDR3 is 17 amino acids long. The germline V and J ends were trimmed by 1 base and 7 bases, with 17 bases remaining between them. Looked up from germline, CDR1 is LNHNV and CDR2 is YYDKDF (reference sequence). The CDR3 reads CATSRVTRALYNSPLHF. The CDR3 DNA sequence: TGTGCCACCAGCAGAGTAACGAGAGCCCTTTACAATTCACCCCTCCACTTT.

This clonotype has at least ten counts. V and J are TRBV6-5 and TRBJ2-7; a weak D match, TRBD2 (6 bases). CDR3 length: 14 residues. The V and J ends lost 5 bases and 0 bases respectively, with 11 bases between them. Germline assignment: CDR1 MNHEY and CDR2 SVGAGI. CDR3 sequence: CASSRDSSSYEQYF. In DNA, the CDR3 is TGTGCCAGCAGTCGGGACTCGAGCTCCTACGAGCAGTACTTC.

The CDR3 DNA follows: TGTGCCAGCAGGCGGGGGCAGGGGGCCAACACCGGGGAGCTGTTTTTT. This sequence encodes CASRRGQGANTGELFF. The rearrangement joins TRBV2 to TRBJ2-2; maybe TRBD1 (8 bases). Per the germline V gene, CDR1 is SNHLY and CDR2 is FYNNEI. V gave up 6 bases and J gave up 2 bases, with 16 bases separating them. The CDR3 has 16 residues. The whole variable domain, filled in from reference TRBV2 and TRBJ2-2, reads EPEVTQTPSHQVTQMGQEVILRCVPISNHLYFYWYRQILGQKVEFLVSFYNNEISEKSEIFDDQFSVERPDGSNFTLKIRSTKLEDSAMYFCASRRGQGANTGELFFGEGSRLTVL.

In its sample, this clonotype was seen a few times. The chain employs TRBV20-1 and TRBJ2-7; a weak D match, TRBD1 (6 bases). V lost 4 bases, J lost 7 bases, and 14 bases lay in between. The CDR3 has 12 amino acids. Germline loops: CDR1 DFQATT, CDR2 SNEGSKA (reference sequence). The CDR3 reads CSATTGLGEQYF. CDR3 coding DNA: TGCAGTGCTACTACAGGGCTTGGGGAGCAGTACTTC.

The table lists this clonotype with many counts. The V call is TRBV5-1, the J call TRBJ2-1, with 10 positions matching TRBD2. From germline, CDR1 is SGHRS and CDR2 YFSETQ. After removal of 0 bases from V and 7 bases from J, the junction contained 4 bases not matched to a gene. CDR3 size: 15 residues. CDR3 amino acids: CASSLELAGLNEQFF. The CDR3 bases are TGCGCCAGCAGCTTGGAACTAGCGGGACTTAATGAGCAGTTCTTC.

This chain connects TRBV29-1 to TRBJ2-3; no firm D call. The ends were cut back, 8 bases at V and 2 bases at J, with 14 bases in the middle. The CDR3 is 13 amino acids. Germline V lookup: CDR1 SQVTM, CDR2 ANQGSEA. The CDR3 reads CSLYWAPTDTQYF. The CDR3 DNA reads as TGCAGCTTGTATTGGGCCCCCACAGATACGCAGTATTTT.

About this clonotype: Germline is not matched at one junction end, which may reflect a read error. The gene calls are TRBV7-6 and TRBJ2-7, with 8 bases lining up with TRBD1. The CDR3 totals 17 residues. In germline, CDR1 is SGHVS, CDR2 FNYEAQ. This CDR3 is CASSSIAWTGMGTGAEF. Written as DNA, the CDR3 is TGTGCCAGCAGCTCAATCGCTTGGACAGGGATGGGAACGGGAGCGGAGTTC.

The sample holds many counts of this clonotype. V is TRBV20-1 and J is TRBJ2-1, with a weak D call TRBD2 (5 bases). CDR3 length: 16 residues. V was shortened by 1 base and J by 4 bases, with 17 bases between the two germline ends. The germline V gene has CDR1 DFQATT and CDR2 SNEGSKA (reference sequence). CDR3 DNA: TGCAGTGCTAGAGGAGCTCGGGAATGGCATTACAATGAGCAGTTCTTC. It specifies CSARGAREWHYNEQFF.

A few counts support this clonotype. The chain carries TRBV12-5 and TRBJ1-1, with 8 bases matching TRBD1. CDR1 and CDR2 (germline): LGHNT, FRNRAP. Trimming took 6 bases from V and 5 from J; bases not matched to a gene: 11. The CDR3 runs 15 residues. The CDR3 region has the DNA TGTGCTAGTGGCCCAGGACAGGGAAGGGGGACTGAAGCTTTCTTT. Amino acid sequence: CASGPGQGRGTEAFF.

This sequence joins TRBV29-1 and TRBJ2-3; D may be TRBD2 (6 bases). Between the trimmed V and J ends, which lost 6 bases and 2 bases, there was a span of 15 bases. The CDR3 loop spans 14 amino acids. The germline CDR1 and CDR2 sequences are SQVTM and ANQGSEA. The chain's CDR3 is CSVGPGTLTDTQYF. The CDR3 DNA follows: TGCAGCGTGGGTCCCGGGACTCTCACAGATACGCAGTATTTT.

CDR3 sequence: CSARDYDRDRGGYTF. For the CDR3, the DNA is TGCAGTGCTAGAGATTACGACCGGGACAGGGGAGGCTACACCTTC. The chain couples TRBV20-1 to TRBJ1-2, with TRBD1 matching 10 bases. This CDR3 region has 15 residues. CDR1 is DFQATT, CDR2 SNEGSKA, per germline (reference sequence). Trimming removed 0 bases from V and 8 bases from J; junction bases left unmatched: 9.